This T cell receptor beta chain was identified in a study of T cells in Graves' hyperthyroidism and ophthalmopathy. Subjects aged 18 to 65 presented with newly diagnosed hyperthyroidism of less than 2 months' duration. Uncontrolled infections, other autoimmune diseases, pregnancy or lactation led to exclusion of patients. Thyroid ultrasound, orbital computed tomography, clinical symptoms, and serum thyroxine and TRAb underpinned diagnoses. V shed 0 bases and J 0 bases; nucleotides not matched to a gene: 14. This CDR3 has 20 residues. This clonotype was recorded many times. From RNA transcripts, TCR beta CDR3 regions were amplified. An initial round of RT-PCR targeting the TCR CDR3 relied on the HTBI primer set. TCRdb independently ran MiXCR on the multiplex PCR reads; one entry per CDR3 protein. There are some 350,000 distinct CDR3 sequences in the sample; approximately 25% occur only once, and less than 75% lies in the top ten.

The chain links TRBV12-3 or TRBV12-4 to TRBJ2-1; the match to TRBD2 covers 7 bases. The source of this sequence is a man aged 50-59 years with Graves' hyperthyroidism. Sequencing was done on a sample of blood. In nucleotides, the CDR3 is TGTGCCAGCAGTTTAGCGCTCGGCGGGGGACGCCTAAGCTCCTACAATGAGCAGTTCTTC. It is translated as CASSLALGGGRLSSYNEQFF.